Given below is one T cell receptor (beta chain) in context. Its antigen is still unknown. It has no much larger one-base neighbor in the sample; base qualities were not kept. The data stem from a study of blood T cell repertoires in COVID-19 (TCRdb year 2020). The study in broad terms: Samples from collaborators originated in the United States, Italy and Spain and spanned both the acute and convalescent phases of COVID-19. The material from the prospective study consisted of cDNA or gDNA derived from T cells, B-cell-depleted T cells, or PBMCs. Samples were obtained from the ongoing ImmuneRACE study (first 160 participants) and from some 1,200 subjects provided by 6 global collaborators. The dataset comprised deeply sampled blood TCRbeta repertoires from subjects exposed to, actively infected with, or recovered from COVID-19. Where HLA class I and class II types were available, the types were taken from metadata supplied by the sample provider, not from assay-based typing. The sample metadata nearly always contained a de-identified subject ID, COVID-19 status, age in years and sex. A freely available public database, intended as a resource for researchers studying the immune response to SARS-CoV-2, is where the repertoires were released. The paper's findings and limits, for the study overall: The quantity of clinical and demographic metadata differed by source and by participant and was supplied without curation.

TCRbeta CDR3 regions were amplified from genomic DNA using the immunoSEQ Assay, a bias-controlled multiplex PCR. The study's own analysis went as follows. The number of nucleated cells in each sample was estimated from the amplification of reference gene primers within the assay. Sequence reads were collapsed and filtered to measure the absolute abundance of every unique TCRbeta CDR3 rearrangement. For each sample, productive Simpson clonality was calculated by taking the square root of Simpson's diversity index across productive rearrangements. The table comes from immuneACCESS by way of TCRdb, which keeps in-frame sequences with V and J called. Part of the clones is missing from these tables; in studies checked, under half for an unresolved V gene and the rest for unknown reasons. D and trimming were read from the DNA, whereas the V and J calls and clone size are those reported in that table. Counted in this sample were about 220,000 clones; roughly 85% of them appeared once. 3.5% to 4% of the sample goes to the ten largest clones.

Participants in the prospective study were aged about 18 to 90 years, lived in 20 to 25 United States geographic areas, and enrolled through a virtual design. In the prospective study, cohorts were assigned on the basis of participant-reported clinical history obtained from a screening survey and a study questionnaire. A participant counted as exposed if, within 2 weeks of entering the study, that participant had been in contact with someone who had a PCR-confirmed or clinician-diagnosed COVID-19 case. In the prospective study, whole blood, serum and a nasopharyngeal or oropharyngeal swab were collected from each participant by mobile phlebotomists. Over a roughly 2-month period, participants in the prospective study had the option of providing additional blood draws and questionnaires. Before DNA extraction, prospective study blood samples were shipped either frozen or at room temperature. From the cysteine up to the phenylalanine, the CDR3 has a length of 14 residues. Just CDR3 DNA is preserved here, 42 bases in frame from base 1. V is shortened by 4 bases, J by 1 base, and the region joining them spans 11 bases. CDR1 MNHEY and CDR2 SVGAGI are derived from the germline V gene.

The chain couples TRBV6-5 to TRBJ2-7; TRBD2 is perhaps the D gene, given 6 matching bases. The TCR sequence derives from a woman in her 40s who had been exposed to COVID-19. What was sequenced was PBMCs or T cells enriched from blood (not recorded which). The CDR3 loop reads CASSSGVPSYEQYF. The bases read TGTGCCAGCAGTTCGGGGGTCCCGTCCTACGAGCAGTACTTC.